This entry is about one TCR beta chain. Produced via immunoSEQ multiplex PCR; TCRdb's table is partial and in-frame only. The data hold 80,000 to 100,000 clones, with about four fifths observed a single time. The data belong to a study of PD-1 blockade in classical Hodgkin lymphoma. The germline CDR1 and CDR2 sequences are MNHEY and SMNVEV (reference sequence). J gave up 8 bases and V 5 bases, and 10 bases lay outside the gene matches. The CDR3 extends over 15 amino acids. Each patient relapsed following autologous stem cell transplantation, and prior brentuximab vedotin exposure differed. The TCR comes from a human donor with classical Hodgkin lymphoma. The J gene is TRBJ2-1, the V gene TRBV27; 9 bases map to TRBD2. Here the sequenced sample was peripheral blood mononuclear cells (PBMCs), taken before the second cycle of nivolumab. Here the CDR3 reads CASSPAGGPRDEQFF. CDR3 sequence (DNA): TGTGCCAGCAGTCCCGCGGGAGGGCCTAGGGATGAGCAGTTCTTC.